Detailed here is one T cell receptor beta chain. The antigen remains undetermined. This record comes from a study of cytomegalovirus exposure and HLA in healthy donors. Study overall: The roughly 120 million unique TCR beta sequences, from about 170 million T cells, were found by an earlier analysis. Study findings and constraints: When a later analysis compared HLA-associated TCR beta chains with equally common others, the HLA-associated chains turned out to be more clonally expanded and to have lower generation probabilities. Within an earlier analysis, most TCR beta V segments proved productive either about 87% or about 30% of the time.

PCR was performed using 60 Vbeta and 13 Jbeta primers. Assay: immunoSEQ multiplex PCR; the TCRdb copy retains only in-frame clones and omits some. The sample has over 200,000 clones; 70% to 80% are singletons. Germline loops: CDR1 SEHNR, CDR2 FQNEAQ (reference sequence). The germline V and J ends were trimmed by 0 bases and 5 bases, with 18 bases remaining between them. The CDR3 runs 17 residues. The V call is TRBV7-9, the J call TRBJ2-3; D is perhaps TRBD2 (5 bases). This TCR was sampled from a woman in her 30s in good health and CMV-seronegative. The sample taken for sequencing was PBMCs. CDR3 nucleotide sequence: TGTGCCAGCAGCTTAGCGCTGGGGAATTTTCGGGGAGATACGCAGTATTTT. As protein: CASSLALGNFRGDTQYF.